These 5 T cell receptor beta chains share one sample of origin, sequenced in a study of shared clonotypes between healthy human individuals. TCRdb's table, derived via immunoSEQ multiplex PCR, lists solely in-frame clones and lacks some. The sample has some 2 million clones, 85% to 95% seen once; the top ten hold 0.1% to 0.15%. Sequencing input: naive CD4+ T cells sorted from blood. Subset defined: CD45RA+ positively selected. These receptor sequences come from a man between 18 and 29 years old in good health.

The V call is TRBV10-1, the J call TRBJ2-2; D not certain. The CDR3 loop spans 11 amino acids. Per germline, CDR1 WNHNN and CDR2 SYGVQD (reference sequence). Trimming pared 10 bases from V and 1 base from J, leaving 4 bases between. Written as DNA, the CDR3 is TGCGCCACCGGGAACACCGGGGAGCTGTTTTTT. As protein: CATGNTGELFF.

This rearrangement joins TRBV5-4 to TRBJ2-2; 13 positions match TRBD2. The CDR3 runs to 16 residues. V was clipped by 1 base and J by 4 bases; unmatched bases: 1. The germline V gene encodes CDR1 SGHNT and CDR2 YYREEE (reference sequence). CDR3 sequence reads: CASSLRTSGGTGELFF. CDR3 nucleotide sequence: TGTGCCAGCAGCTTGAGGACTAGCGGGGGCACCGGGGAGCTGTTTTTT.

V and J are TRBV6-1 and TRBJ2-7, with D possibly TRBD1 on 6 matching bases. The CDR3 loop spans 13 amino acids. Germline-derived CDR1 and CDR2 are MNHNS and SASEGT. V shed 6 bases and J shed 10 bases, with 19 bases lying between them. As DNA, the CDR3 is TGTGCCAGCAGGGAGGTGCAGGGGAGATCCCAGTACTTC. It encodes CASREVQGRSQYF.

For this clone: This same CDR3 is encoded by further DNA sequences in the sample. This chain uses TRBV7-2 with TRBJ1-1, with 7 bases matching TRBD1. V was pared by 5 bases and J by 1 base, with 4 bases of the junction left unmatched. Germline V lookup: CDR1 SGHTA, CDR2 FQGNSA. The CDR3 loop spans 14 amino acids. CDR3 in amino acids: CASSLGTENTEAFF. In DNA, the CDR3 is TGTGCCAGCAGCCTCGGGACAGAGAACACTGAAGCTTTCTTT.

This chain connects TRBV6-1 to TRBJ1-5; 9 bases line up with TRBD1. With 4 bases clipped from V and 2 bases from J, the junction kept 9 bases outside the gene matches. This CDR3 has 17 amino acids. The germline V gene encodes CDR1 MNHNS and CDR2 SASEGT. CDR3 loop: CASSAYRGQGGNQPQHF. The CDR3 bases are TGTGCCAGCAGTGCCTACAGGGGGCAGGGGGGCAATCAGCCCCAGCATTTT.